Sequencing of this T cell receptor (beta chain) was carried out in a study of blood T cell repertoires in COVID-19. Study-level information: COVID-19 samples from acute and convalescent phases originated in the United States, Italy and Spain.

Per the study methods: For nucleated cells, counts were estimated from reference gene primer amplification. Clones were sequenced by immunoSEQ multiplex PCR, and TCRdb holds only the in-frame ones, with some missing. The DNA was the basis for D and trimming; V, J and clone size are from that table. The sample shows about 52,000 clones, less than 90% of them seen only once. Germline V gene sequence: CDR1 SGHTA, CDR2 FQGNSA. Deletions cut 1 base from V and 6 bases from J, with 8 bases between. The CDR3 covers 13 residues. The clonotype comes from a human donor with active COVID-19. The donor label of this sample is uncertain. V and J are TRBV7-2 and TRBJ2-3; no reliable D call. The sequencing input was peripheral blood. The chain's CDR3 is CASSLDGLDTQYF. CDR3 nucleotides: TGTGCCAGCAGCTTAGACGGTCTCGATACGCAGTATTTT.